The 25 T cell receptor beta chains presented below share a single source sample, sequenced in a study of CD4 T cells in relation to SARS-CoV-2 and coronaviruses. Before the COVID-19 pandemic, during about 2011-2018, CD4+ T cells were taken from unexposed donors. Data came from immunoSEQ multiplex PCR; TCRdb stores just in-frame clones and leaves some out. Of some 70,000 clones detected, more than 85% appear once; the ten largest clones hold about 0.23%. Sequencing input: naive CD4+ T cells from PBMCs. Indicated subset: naive CD4+ T cells isolated by negative enrichment. The receptors stem from a human donor in good health.

This clone was counted a single time. This chain links TRBV7-9 with TRBJ2-7; the D is unclear. Trimming removed 6 bases from V and 6 bases from J, with 21 bases in between. The CDR3 totals 15 residues. Germline lookup yields CDR1 SEHNR and CDR2 FQNEAQ (reference sequence). CDR3 DNA sequence: TGTGCCAGCAGTTACTATACGGGCCCGGTCGGCGAGCAGTACTTC. Translation: CASSYYTGPVGEQYF.

The J gene is TRBJ1-1, the V gene TRBV5-1; D call uncertain. The CDR3 extends over 12 amino acids. The germline V gene encodes CDR1 SGHRS and CDR2 YFSETQ. Trimming stripped 4 bases from V and 8 bases from J, with 12 bases between. CDR3 amino acids: CASSRGVGEAFF. The CDR3 bases are TGCGCCAGCAGCCGAGGAGTCGGGGAAGCTTTCTTT.

Written as DNA, the CDR3 is TGTGCCAGCGACAGCGGGAGCGTTGAGACCCAGTACTTC. This codes for CASDSGSVETQYF. The chain links TRBV28 to TRBJ2-5, with 8 bases identical to TRBD2. Germline CDR1 reads MDHEN; CDR2 reads SYDVKM. V dropped 8 bases and J dropped 5; count of bases not matched to a gene: 7. The CDR3 is made up of 13 amino acids.

The chain uses TRBV7-6 and TRBJ2-3; no firm D call. This CDR3 comprises 15 residues. CDR1 and CDR2 from the germline V gene are SGHVS and FNYEAQ. V lost 1 base and J 6 bases, leaving 14 bases between the germline ends. Here the CDR3 DNA reads TGTGCCAGCAGCTTAGTATCCCCCTCACTGGATACGCAGTATTTT. This translates into CASSLVSPSLDTQYF.

This sequence joins TRBV10-3 and TRBJ1-2, with no clear D. The V end was cut by 0 bases, the J end by 4 bases, with 0 bases between. CDR3 size: 11 residues. Germline CDR1 is ENHRY and CDR2 is SYGVKD. The CDR3 DNA sequence: TGTGCCATCAGTGAGTCCTATGGCTACACCTTC. The encoded protein is CAISESYGYTF.

V usage is TRBV9 and J usage is TRBJ2-3; 8 nucleotides align to TRBD2. Germline V gene lookup returns CDR1 SGDLS and CDR2 YYNGEE. Trimming took 2 bases from V and 4 from J; bases not matched to a gene: 9. The CDR3 extends over 16 amino acids. The CDR3 bases are TGTGCCAGCAGCGTTGCCGGGACTAGTTGGGCAGATACGCAGTATTTT. Amino acid sequence: CASSVAGTSWADTQYF.

This chain uses TRBV27 with TRBJ2-5; unclear D gene. Trimming left V 5 bases short and J 4 bases short, with 14 bases between. This CDR3 region has 14 residues. CDR1 MNHEY and CDR2 SMNVEV come from the germline V gene (reference sequence). The CDR3: CASSTTRRGETQYF. The CDR3 nucleotides read TGTGCCAGCAGTACAACCCGGCGCGGAGAGACCCAGTACTTC.

This chain joins TRBV18 and TRBJ2-2, with a tentative D call TRBD2 (5 bases). From germline, CDR1 is KGHSH and CDR2 LQKENI. The CDR3 consists of 16 residues. Trimming removed 0 bases from V and 6 bases from J, with 14 bases in between. CDR3 sequence: CASSPPIRDVSGELFF. The CDR3, as DNA: TGTGCCAGCTCACCACCAATCCGGGATGTATCCGGGGAGCTGTTTTTT.

This chain uses TRBV7-3 with TRBJ2-2, with TRBD2 identical over 9 bases. Germline V CDR1 and CDR2: SGHTA, FQGTGA. The CDR3 is 16 residues long. The V gene end was trimmed by 2 bases and the J gene end by 4 bases; junction bases not matched to a gene: 5. The DNA for the CDR3 is TGTGCCAGCAGCTTATCAGCGGGGGGCCTCACCGGGGAGCTGTTTTTT. Residues: CASSLSAGGLTGELFF.

V usage is TRBV5-1 and J usage is TRBJ2-5, with D perhaps TRBD2 (6 bases). Per the germline V gene, CDR1 is SGHRS and CDR2 is YFSETQ. With 2 bases removed from V and 5 bases from J, the gap between germline ends came to 16 bases. The CDR3 is made up of 15 amino acids. CDR3 amino acids: CASSLRTGLWETQYF. In DNA form, the CDR3 reads TGCGCCAGCAGCTTACGGACGGGACTCTGGGAGACCCAGTACTTC.

This chain joins TRBV7-3 and TRBJ2-2; a weak D match, TRBD1 (5 bases). The germline V and J ends were trimmed by 1 base and 1 base, with 7 bases remaining between them. This CDR3 spans 15 amino acids. The V gene's germline CDR1 is SGHTA and CDR2 FQGTGA. In nucleotides, the CDR3 is TGTGCCAGCAGCTTAAGGCAGGGGAACACCGGGGAGCTGTTTTTT. This gives the protein CASSLRQGNTGELFF.

The V call is TRBV5-1, the J call TRBJ2-2; TRBD2 aligns across 13 bases. Germline V gene sequence: CDR1 SGHRS, CDR2 YFSETQ. V trimming: 2 bases; J trimming: 6 bases; junction bases outside the gene matches: 7. This CDR3 is built from 17 residues. The CDR3 bases are TGCGCCAGCAGCTTACTAGCGGGAGGGCCGAGTGCCGGGGAGCTGTTTTTT. Translation gives CASSLLAGGPSAGELFF.

The genes are TRBV5-1 and TRBJ2-1; unclear D gene. CDR1 and CDR2 (germline): SGHRS, YFSETQ. V gave up 1 base and J gave up 2 bases, with 10 bases separating them. This CDR3 is built from 15 residues. In DNA, the CDR3 is TGCGCCAGCAGCTTGATGGGGTTCGCCTACAATGAGCAGTTCTTC. Its translation is CASSLMGFAYNEQFF.

This rearrangement joins TRBV9 to TRBJ1-2; D may be TRBD1 (6 bases). Germline lookup yields CDR1 SGDLS and CDR2 YYNGEE. V gave up 0 bases and J gave up 6 bases, with 15 bases separating them. The CDR3 loop spans 15 amino acids. This CDR3 reads CASSVVGRGGDGYTF. CDR3 sequence (DNA): TGTGCCAGCAGCGTAGTCGGCAGGGGAGGGGATGGCTACACCTTC.

CDR3 sequence reads: CASTLFPEDRGEKLFF. CDR3 nucleotide sequence: TGTGCCAGCACACTATTCCCGGAGGACAGGGGTGAAAAACTGTTTTTT. The genes are TRBV27 and TRBJ1-4; 9 nucleotides match TRBD1. Trimming cost V 7 bases and J 7 bases; bases outside gene matches: 13. The germline V gene has CDR1 MNHEY and CDR2 SMNVEV (reference sequence). CDR3 length: 16 residues. Full variable domain (missing parts from reference TRBV27 and TRBJ1-4): EAQVTQNPRYLITVTGKKLTVTCSQNMNHEYMSWYRQDPGLGLRQIYYSMNVEVTDKGDVPEGYKVSRKEKRNFPLILESPSPNQTSLYFCASTLFPEDRGEKLFFGSGTQLSVL.

CDR3 sequence: CASSENSPRTDTQYF. The CDR3 region has the DNA TGTGCCAGCAGTGAGAATAGTCCCAGGACAGATACGCAGTATTTT. V usage is TRBV2 and J usage is TRBJ2-3; D is ambiguous. The CDR3 runs 15 residues. Germline V gene lookup returns CDR1 SNHLY and CDR2 FYNNEI. Trimming cost V 3 bases and J 3 bases, with 13 bases left between them. Combining the CDR3 with reference TRBV2 and TRBJ2-3 gives the whole variable domain EPEVTQTPSHQVTQMGQEVILRCVPISNHLYFYWYRQILGQKVEFLVSFYNNEISEKSEIFDDQFSVERPDGSNFTLKIRSTKLEDSAMYFCASSENSPRTDTQYFGPGTRLTVL.

This sequence joins TRBV5-1 and TRBJ2-5, with a tentative D call TRBD1 (6 bases). The CDR3 sequence is 20 residues long. V was pared by 4 bases and J by 2 bases, with 30 bases between. The germline gives CDR1 SGHRS, CDR2 YFSETQ. CDR3 in amino acids: CASSPWPDRQAHGVQETQYF. The DNA of the CDR3 is TGCGCCAGCAGCCCCTGGCCGGACAGACAGGCCCATGGGGTGCAAGAGACCCAGTACTTC. The full variable domain, with the rest looked up from reference TRBV5-1 and TRBJ2-5, is KAGVTQTPRYLIKTRGQQVTLSCSPISGHRSVSWYQQTPGQGLQFLFEYFSETQRNKGNFPGRFSGRQFSNSRSEMNVSTLELGDSALYLCASSPWPDRQAHGVQETQYFGPGTRLLVL.

The chain has TRBV24-1 and TRBJ1-2; no firm D call. Germline loops: CDR1 KGHDR, CDR2 SFDVKD. Trimming removed 3 bases from V and 4 bases from J, with 8 bases in between. CDR3 length: 13 residues. CDR3 loop: CATSDELSYGYTF. The CDR3 DNA reads as TGTGCCACCAGTGATGAGCTGTCCTATGGCTACACCTTC.

This chain links TRBV5-1 with TRBJ2-5, with 11 positions matching TRBD2. CDR1 is SGHRS, CDR2 YFSETQ, per germline. After removal of 2 bases from V and 3 bases from J, the junction contained 3 bases not matched to a gene. The CDR3 has 15 residues. CDR3 coding DNA: TGCGCCAGCAGCTTCGGGACTAGCGGAGAAGAGACCCAGTACTTC. Amino acid sequence: CASSFGTSGEETQYF.

The chain has TRBV9 and TRBJ2-1; 9 nucleotides line up with TRBD1. Germline V lookup: CDR1 SGDLS, CDR2 YYNGEE. The ends lost 4 bases at V and 7 bases at J; junction bases unmatched: 9. CDR3 length: 15 residues. CDR3 sequence (DNA): TGTGCCAGCAGCACCCGGACAGGGGCGACGAATGAGCAGTTCTTC. This codes for CASSTRTGATNEQFF.

This chain connects TRBV5-1 to TRBJ2-3, with unresolved D. The CDR3 covers 15 residues. V was cut by 0 bases and J by 0 bases, with 8 bases left in between. From germline, CDR1 is SGHRS and CDR2 YFSETQ. CDR3 bases: TGCGCCAGCAGCTTGGGGGCTATGAGCACAGATACGCAGTATTTT. Amino acid sequence: CASSLGAMSTDTQYF.

The chain has TRBV24-1 and TRBJ2-2; D might be TRBD1 (7 bases). Trimming cost V 3 bases and J 4 bases, with 14 bases left between them. This CDR3 region has 16 residues. The germline V gene has CDR1 KGHDR and CDR2 SFDVKD. The CDR3 is CATSDTRQGGTGELFF. CDR3 in DNA: TGTGCCACCAGTGATACCCGACAGGGAGGCACCGGGGAGCTGTTTTTT.

The CDR3 region is CASNFYNEQFF. In DNA, the CDR3 is TGTGCCAGCAACTTTTACAATGAGCAGTTCTTC. The chain has TRBV2 and TRBJ2-1; D call uncertain. The CDR3 has 11 residues. Germline CDR1 reads SNHLY; CDR2 reads FYNNEI. Trimming shortened V by 7 bases and J by 4 bases, and 5 bases separated the two germline ends.

This chain uses TRBV11-2 with TRBJ1-1, with TRBD1 identical over 9 bases. The V gene's germline CDR1 is SGHAT and CDR2 FQNNGV. Trimming cost V 5 bases and J 7 bases; bases outside gene matches: 5. The CDR3 consists of 13 residues. CDR3 nucleotides: TGTGCCAGCAGCCCAACAGGGGGCCGTGAAGCTTTCTTT. Translation: CASSPTGGREAFF.

V is TRBV5-4 and J is TRBJ1-2, with D tentatively TRBD1 (6 bases). The CDR3 totals 16 residues. V lost 0 bases, J lost 4 bases, and 16 bases lay in between. The germline CDR1 and CDR2 sequences are SGHNT and YYREEE (reference sequence). CDR3 in DNA: TGTGCCAGCAGCTTGGCCACAGGGTCCCGGGTCTATGGCTACACCTTC. This sequence encodes CASSLATGSRVYGYTF.